This T cell receptor (beta chain) was documented in a study of T-cell reconstitution after alpha-beta-depleted transplantation in children. General study points: Alpha-beta T cells present about two months after transplant were reported to originate from several hundred expanded graft clones. High day-60 TCRbeta diversity in some patients came from surviving recipient T cells and thymic progenitors. T-cell numbers and diversity one year post-transplant derived largely from freshly generated T cells.

This clonotype was counted many times. Antigen specificity is unknown. Preparation of the TCRbeta library used unique molecular identifiers. TCRdb used MiXCR to reprocess the PCR reads, holding one entry per CDR3 protein. The table includes tens of thousands of distinct CDR3 sequences, about 18% detected once. This clonotype originated in a male patient aged 2-10 years who had a stem cell transplant for acute lymphoblastic leukemia, so the T cells may come from the graft donor. The material was PBMCs, mostly from graft donor cells, obtained 60 days after TCRalphabeta/CD19-depleted stem cell transplant.

CDR3 DNA sequence: TGTGCCAGCAGCCAAGATCGGCAGGGGAATGGAAACACCATATATTTT. Residues: CASSQDRQGNGNTIYF. V gene TRBV4-2 combines with J gene TRBJ1-3, with D possibly being TRBD1 (6 bases). The germline V and J ends were trimmed by 0 bases and 3 bases, with 12 bases remaining between them. The CDR3 length is 16 residues. CDR1 and CDR2 from the germline V gene are LGHNA and YNFKEQ.